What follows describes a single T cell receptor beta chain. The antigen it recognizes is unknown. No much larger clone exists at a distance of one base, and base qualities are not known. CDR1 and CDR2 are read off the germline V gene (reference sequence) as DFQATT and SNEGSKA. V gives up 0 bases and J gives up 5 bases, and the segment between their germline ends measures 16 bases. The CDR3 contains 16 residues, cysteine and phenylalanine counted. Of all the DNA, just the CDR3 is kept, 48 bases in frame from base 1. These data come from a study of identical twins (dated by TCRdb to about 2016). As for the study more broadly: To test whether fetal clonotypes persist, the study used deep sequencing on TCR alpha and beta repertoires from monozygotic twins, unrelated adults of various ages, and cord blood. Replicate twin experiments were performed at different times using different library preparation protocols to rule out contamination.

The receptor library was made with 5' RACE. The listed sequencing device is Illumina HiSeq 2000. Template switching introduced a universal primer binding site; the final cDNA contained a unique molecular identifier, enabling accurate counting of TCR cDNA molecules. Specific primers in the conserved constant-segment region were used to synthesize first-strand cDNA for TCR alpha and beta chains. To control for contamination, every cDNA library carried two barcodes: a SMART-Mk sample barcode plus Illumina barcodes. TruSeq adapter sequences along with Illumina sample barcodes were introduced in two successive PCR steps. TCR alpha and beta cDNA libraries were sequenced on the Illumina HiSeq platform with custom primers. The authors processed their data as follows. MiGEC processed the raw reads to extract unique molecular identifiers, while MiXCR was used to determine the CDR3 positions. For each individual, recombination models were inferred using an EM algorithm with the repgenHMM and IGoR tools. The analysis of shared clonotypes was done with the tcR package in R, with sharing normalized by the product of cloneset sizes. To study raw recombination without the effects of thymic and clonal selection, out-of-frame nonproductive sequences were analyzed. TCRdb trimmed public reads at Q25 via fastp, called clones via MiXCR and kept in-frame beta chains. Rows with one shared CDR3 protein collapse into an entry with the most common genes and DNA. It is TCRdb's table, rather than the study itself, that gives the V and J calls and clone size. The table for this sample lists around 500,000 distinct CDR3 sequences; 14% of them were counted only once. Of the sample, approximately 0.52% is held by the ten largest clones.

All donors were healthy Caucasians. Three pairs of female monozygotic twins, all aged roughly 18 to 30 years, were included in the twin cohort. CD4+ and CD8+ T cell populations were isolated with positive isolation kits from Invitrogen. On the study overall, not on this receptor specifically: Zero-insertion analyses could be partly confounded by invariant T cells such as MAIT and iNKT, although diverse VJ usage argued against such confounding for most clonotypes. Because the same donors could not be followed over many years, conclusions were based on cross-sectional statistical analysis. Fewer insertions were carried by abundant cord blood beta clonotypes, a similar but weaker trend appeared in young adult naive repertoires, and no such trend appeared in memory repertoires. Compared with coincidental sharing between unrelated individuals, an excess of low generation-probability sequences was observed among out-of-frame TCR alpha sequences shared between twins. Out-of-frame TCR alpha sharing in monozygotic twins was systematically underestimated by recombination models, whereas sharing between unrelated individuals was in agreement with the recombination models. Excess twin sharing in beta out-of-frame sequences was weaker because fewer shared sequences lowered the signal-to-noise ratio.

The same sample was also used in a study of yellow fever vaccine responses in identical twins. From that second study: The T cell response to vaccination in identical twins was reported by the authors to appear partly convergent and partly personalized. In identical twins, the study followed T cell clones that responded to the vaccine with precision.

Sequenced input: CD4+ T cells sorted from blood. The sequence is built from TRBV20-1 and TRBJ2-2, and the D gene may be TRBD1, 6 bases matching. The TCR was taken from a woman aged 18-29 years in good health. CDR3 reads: CSARDIRGAGTGELFF. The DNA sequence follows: TGCAGTGCTAGAGATATCAGGGGCGCTGGGACCGGGGAGCTGTTTTTT.